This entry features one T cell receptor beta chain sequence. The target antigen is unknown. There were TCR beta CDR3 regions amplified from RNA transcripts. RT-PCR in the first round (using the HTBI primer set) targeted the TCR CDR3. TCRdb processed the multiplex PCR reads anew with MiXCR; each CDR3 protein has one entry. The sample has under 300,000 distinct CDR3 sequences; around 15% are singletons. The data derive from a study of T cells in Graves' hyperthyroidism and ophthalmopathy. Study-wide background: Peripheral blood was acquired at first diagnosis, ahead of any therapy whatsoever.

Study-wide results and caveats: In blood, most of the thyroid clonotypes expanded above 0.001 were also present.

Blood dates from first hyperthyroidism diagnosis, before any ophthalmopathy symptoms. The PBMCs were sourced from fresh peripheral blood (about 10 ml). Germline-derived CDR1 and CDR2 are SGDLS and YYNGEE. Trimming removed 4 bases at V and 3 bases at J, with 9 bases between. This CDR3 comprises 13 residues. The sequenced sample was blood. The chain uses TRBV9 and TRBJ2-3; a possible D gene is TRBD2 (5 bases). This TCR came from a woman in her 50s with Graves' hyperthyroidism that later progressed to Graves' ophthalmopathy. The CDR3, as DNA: TGTGCCAGCAGCTCTCGGAGGACAGATACGCAGTATTTT. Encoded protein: CASSSRRTDTQYF.